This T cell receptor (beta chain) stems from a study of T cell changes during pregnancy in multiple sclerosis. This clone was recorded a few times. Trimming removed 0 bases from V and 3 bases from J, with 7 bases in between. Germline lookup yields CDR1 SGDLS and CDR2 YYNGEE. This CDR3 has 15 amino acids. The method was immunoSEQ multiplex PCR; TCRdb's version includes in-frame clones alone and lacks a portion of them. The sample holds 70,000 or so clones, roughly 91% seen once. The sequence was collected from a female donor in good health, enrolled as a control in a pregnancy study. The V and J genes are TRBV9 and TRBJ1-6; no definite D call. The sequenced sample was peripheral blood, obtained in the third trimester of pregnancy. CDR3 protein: CASSVDSRYNSPLHF. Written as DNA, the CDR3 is TGTGCCAGCAGCGTAGACAGCCGCTATAATTCACCCCTCCACTTT.